The 2 T cell receptor beta chains below come from one sample, sequenced in a study of tissue T cells after allogeneic stem cell transplantation. Generated by immunoSEQ multiplex PCR, the TCRdb table keeps only in-frame clones and is missing some. The table includes approximately 20,000 clones, approximately 69% detected once. Sequencing was done on a sample of blood. The source is a female BALB/c mouse in good health. The strain's MHC type: H2-d.

As concerns this clone: Any gene name here is a mouse gene name. The read comes to an end 1 residue before the CDR3 does, leaving the germline J gene to fill in the end. The rearrangement joins TRBV2 to TRBJ1-1, with unresolved D. The CDR3 consists of 14 residues. Trimming shortened V by 1 base and J by 1 base, and 7 bases separated the two germline ends. The V gene's germline CDR1 is LGHNA and CDR2 YSYQKL. The CDR3 bases that were read are TGTGCCAGCAGCCAAGGGAAACAAAACACAGAAGTCTTC. Its translation: CASSQGKQNTEVF. The complete CDR3 reads CASSQGKQNTEVFF.

Comment on this clone: Mouse gene names and germline throughout. The DNA ends 1 residue before the CDR3 does, and the rest of the CDR3 is filled in from the germline J gene. The gene calls are TRBV5 and TRBJ2-7; D not resolved. The CDR3 has 14 residues. Trimming removed 0 bases from V and 2 bases from J, with 8 bases in between. The germline CDR1 and CDR2 sequences are LGHNA and YNLKQL (reference sequence). The covered CDR3 bases are TGTGCCAGCAGCCAAGATAGAAAAACCTATGAACAGTAC. Amino acid sequence: CASSQDRKTYEQY. The whole CDR3 is CASSQDRKTYEQYF.